Each of the 23 T cell receptor beta chains below was sequenced from the same sample in a study of blood T cell repertoires in COVID-19. Here immunoSEQ multiplex PCR was the method, and the copy in TCRdb shows in-frame clones only, minus some. This table holds 310,000 or so clones, 86% found once. The sequencing sample was made of PBMCs or T cells enriched from blood (not recorded which). These receptors all stem from a woman aged 18-29 years who had recovered from COVID-19.

The chain is built from TRBV5-1 and TRBJ2-1; the D gene is possibly TRBD2 (5 bases). CDR1 and CDR2 (germline): SGHRS, YFSETQ. The CDR3 is 14 amino acids. The ends were cut back, 5 bases at V and 6 bases at J, with 15 bases in the middle. CDR3 in DNA: TGCGCCAGCAGTTCCATGGAGGTAACCAATGAGCAGTTCTTC. It specifies CASSSMEVTNEQFF.

V usage is TRBV11-2 and J usage is TRBJ1-4; D not resolved. The V gene's germline CDR1 is SGHAT and CDR2 FQNNGV. The CDR3 length is 14 residues. Deletions cut 5 bases from V and 2 bases from J, with 9 bases between. The CDR3, as DNA: TGTGCCAGCAGCCCTAGACCGACTAATGAAAAACTGTTTTTT. This translates into CASSPRPTNEKLFF.

The chain links TRBV19 to TRBJ2-5; D might be TRBD1 (6 bases). V was clipped by 3 bases and J by 4 bases, with 9 bases between them. The CDR3 runs to 13 residues. Germline values: CDR1 LNHDA, CDR2 SQIVND (reference sequence). The CDR3 is CASSMDSLETQYF. CDR3 nucleotides: TGTGCCAGTAGTATGGACAGTTTAGAGACCCAGTACTTC.

The CDR3 region is CASSSRGWYDSPLHF. The CDR3 DNA sequence: TGTGCCAGTAGTAGTAGGGGATGGTACGATTCACCCCTCCACTTT. J is TRBJ1-6 and V is TRBV19; D might be TRBD1 (5 bases). V was trimmed by 4 bases and J by 8 bases, leaving 15 bases between them. Germline CDR1 is LNHDA and CDR2 is SQIVND (reference sequence). The CDR3 length is 15 residues. The whole variable domain, remainder taken from reference TRBV19 and TRBJ1-6, is DGGITQSPKYLFRKEGQNVTLSCEQNLNHDAMYWYRQDPGQGLRLIYYSQIVNDFQKGDIAEGYSVSREKKESFPLTVTSAQKNPTAFYLCASSSRGWYDSPLHFGNGTRLTVT.

The rearrangement uses TRBV19 and TRBJ2-1, with D hard to call. Trimming took off 5 bases at V and 8 bases at J, with 10 bases between the two ends. The germline V gene encodes CDR1 LNHDA and CDR2 SQIVND (reference sequence). The CDR3 has 12 residues. CDR3 sequence reads: CASSPSGDEQFF. In DNA form, the CDR3 reads TGTGCCAGTAGTCCCTCTGGAGATGAGCAGTTCTTC.

V is TRBV28 and J is TRBJ2-7, with a tentative D call TRBD1 (6 bases). The CDR3 consists of 14 residues. V lost 3 bases and J 7 bases, leaving 16 bases between the germline ends. The V gene's germline CDR1 is MDHEN and CDR2 SYDVKM. CDR3 in DNA: TGTGCCAGCAGTTTGACAGGTTCAACGGGAGAGCAGTACTTC. Translation: CASSLTGSTGEQYF.

The V and J genes are TRBV5-3 and TRBJ1-5, with a possible D match to TRBD1 (5 bases). TRBV5-3 is labeled an ORF, and its function is uncertain. This CDR3 spans 16 amino acids. Trimming removed 0 bases at V and 2 bases at J, with 12 bases between. The CDR3 loop is CARSLDRNKRNQPQHF. The DNA of the CDR3 is TGTGCCAGAAGCTTGGACAGGAATAAACGCAATCAGCCCCAGCATTTT.

The chain carries TRBV4-1 and TRBJ1-1; D possibly corresponds to TRBD1 (6 bases). The CDR3 runs 17 residues. Germline V gene data show CDR1 as MGHRA and CDR2 as YSYEKL. Between the trimmed V and J ends, which lost 1 base and 0 bases, there was a span of 15 bases. CDR3 bases: TGCGCCAGCAGCCAAGGGCCTGGGGGACACATGAACACTGAAGCTTTCTTT. Protein product: CASSQGPGGHMNTEAFF.

This clone was observed a handful of times. J is TRBJ2-4 and V is TRBV2; 11 bases align to TRBD2. J gave up 3 bases and V 6 bases, and 7 bases lay outside the gene matches. Germline values: CDR1 SNHLY, CDR2 FYNNEI. CDR3 length: 16 amino acids. The CDR3 DNA reads TGTGCCAGCAGAGAACAGACTAGCGGGGTCAAAAACATTCAGTACTTC. Its protein is CASREQTSGVKNIQYF.

The table lists this clone with a few counts. V and J are TRBV4-1 and TRBJ1-5; TRBD1 might be the D (5 bases). Germline lookup yields CDR1 MGHRA and CDR2 YSYEKL. There are 16 residues in the CDR3. The V end lost 1 base, the J end lost 3 bases, and 13 bases lay between the germline ends. CDR3 DNA sequence: TGCGCCAGCAGCCAAGTCAAGGGGCGAAACAATCAGCCCCAGCATTTT. The encoded protein is CASSQVKGRNNQPQHF.

The V gene is TRBV23-1, the J gene TRBJ1-6; D might be TRBD1 (5 bases). TRBV23-1 is an ORF, with its function uncertain. Trimming took off 4 bases at V and 10 bases at J, with 23 bases between the two ends. The CDR3 sequence is 17 residues long. CDR3 sequence reads: CASSRPEGAGKDSPLHF. The CDR3 nucleotides read TGCGCCAGCAGTCGCCCCGAAGGGGCAGGGAAGGACTCACCCCTCCACTTT.

This clone was seen a single time. The chain links TRBV6-1 to TRBJ2-3, with 8 bases that match TRBD2. V was pared by 2 bases and J by 3 bases, with 7 bases of the junction left unmatched. The CDR3 covers 16 residues. Germline CDR1 is MNHNS and CDR2 is SASEGT. The CDR3: CASSEIGRLATDTQYF. In DNA, the CDR3 is TGTGCCAGCAGTGAAATAGGTCGACTAGCGACAGATACGCAGTATTTT.

This chain uses TRBV28 with TRBJ1-2; D is uncertain. V was cut by 6 bases and J by 8 bases, with 22 bases left in between. The CDR3 sequence is 15 residues long. CDR1 and CDR2 (germline): MDHEN, SYDVKM. Written as DNA, the CDR3 is TGTGCCAGCAGATCTACAATCTTACAGTTGTGGGGCTACACCTTC. Translation: CASRSTILQLWGYTF.

V usage is TRBV28 and J usage is TRBJ1-4; maybe TRBD1 (5 bases). The germline gives CDR1 MDHEN, CDR2 SYDVKM. Trimming removed 5 bases at V and 2 bases at J, with 12 bases between. The CDR3 totals 15 residues. DNA for the CDR3: TGTGCCAGCAGTCAAACAGGTGCTACTAATGAAAAACTGTTTTTT. Its protein product is CASSQTGATNEKLFF.

This clone was counted a few times. V gene TRBV5-1 combines with J gene TRBJ1-2; the D is unclear. This CDR3 is built from 14 residues. V lost 6 bases to trimming and J lost 4 bases, with 16 bases between them. Germline V lookup: CDR1 SGHRS, CDR2 YFSETQ. The CDR3 DNA sequence: TGCGCCAGCATCCAGGTCCCAGGCCCCTATGGCTACACCTTC. This encodes CASIQVPGPYGYTF.

Written as DNA, the CDR3 is TGTGCCAGTAGTGCCAACAGGCGTGGAAGTCAGCCCCAGCATTTT. Translation: CASSANRRGSQPQHF. This chain joins TRBV19 and TRBJ1-5, with D possibly matching TRBD1 (5 bases). Trimming left V 5 bases short and J 6 bases short, with 17 bases between. Germline values: CDR1 LNHDA, CDR2 SQIVND (reference sequence). There are 15 residues in the CDR3.

This chain joins TRBV7-6 and TRBJ2-3; the match to TRBD2 covers 10 bases. The CDR3 contains 16 residues. Trimming cost V 0 bases and J 4 bases; bases outside gene matches: 4. The germline gives CDR1 SGHVS, CDR2 FNYEAQ. CDR3 nucleotides: TGTGCCAGCAGCTTAGCCGGGACTAGCGCGGCAGATACGCAGTATTTT. It specifies CASSLAGTSAADTQYF.

This rearrangement joins TRBV7-2 to TRBJ2-2, with TRBD2 matching over 13 bases. The germline gives CDR1 SGHTA, CDR2 FQGNSA. The CDR3 has 15 amino acids. V dropped 6 bases and J dropped 8; count of bases not matched to a gene: 6. The CDR3 protein is CASRQGLAGVGELFF. The DNA for the CDR3 is TGTGCCAGCAGGCAAGGACTAGCGGGAGTGGGGGAGCTGTTTTTT. The complete variable domain, with remaining parts taken from reference TRBV7-2 and TRBJ2-2, reads GAGVSQSPSNKVTEKGKDVELRCDPISGHTALYWYRQSLGQGLEFLIYFQGNSAPDKSGLPSDRFSAERTGGSVSTLTIQRTQQEDSAVYLCASRQGLAGVGELFFGEGSRLTVL.

The V call is TRBV30, the J call TRBJ1-2; the match to TRBD1 covers 11 bases. The CDR3 has 16 amino acids. Germline V gene lookup returns CDR1 GTSNPN and CDR2 SVGIG (reference sequence). V gave up 0 bases and J gave up 7 bases; unmatched junction bases: 10. The CDR3 sequence is CAWSVSDRGLRRGYTF. The CDR3 DNA follows: TGTGCCTGGAGTGTATCGGACAGGGGGCTACGTCGTGGCTACACCTTC.

This sequence joins TRBV14 and TRBJ2-3; 10 nucleotides line up with TRBD2. The CDR3 is made up of 16 amino acids. Looked up from germline, CDR1 is SGHDN and CDR2 is FVKESK. The V segment lost 4 bases and the J segment 4 bases; nucleotides outside the gene matches: 8. CDR3 region: CASSLRSLAGADTQYF. The CDR3 nucleotides are TGTGCCAGCAGCCTCCGTTCCCTAGCGGGAGCAGATACGCAGTATTTT.

V gene TRBV6-5 combines with J gene TRBJ2-2, with 9 positions matching TRBD2. Germline CDR1 MNHEY, CDR2 SVGAGI. V was clipped by 2 bases and J by 4 bases; unmatched bases: 5. The CDR3 totals 16 residues. In nucleotides, the CDR3 is TGTGCCAGCAGTTACCGAGCGGGAGGAGGCACCGGGGAGCTGTTTTTT. Protein: CASSYRAGGGTGELFF.

This rearrangement joins TRBV10-3 to TRBJ1-2; TRBD1 matches 8 bases. The germline CDR1 and CDR2 sequences are ENHRY and SYGVKD. V was clipped by 3 bases and J by 8 bases; unmatched bases: 5. The CDR3 is made up of 13 amino acids. CDR3 in amino acids: CAISEQQGGGYTF. CDR3 sequence (DNA): TGTGCCATCAGTGAACAACAGGGGGGCGGCTACACCTTC.

V gene TRBV6-6 combines with J gene TRBJ2-7, with a weak D call TRBD2 (6 bases). Deletions cut 4 bases from V and 1 base from J, with 14 bases between. Germline CDR1 and CDR2: MNHNY and SVGAGI (reference sequence). The length of the CDR3 is 15 residues. CDR3 coding DNA: TGTGCCAGCAGTTTACGCCGGGACTTATCCTACGAGCAGTACTTC. Its protein is CASSLRRDLSYEQYF.